This TCR beta chain was recovered during a study of regulatory T cells in long-lasting Graves disease. Study summary: For under 3 months, newly diagnosed Graves' patients had been taking antithyroid drugs.

The time point is: newly diagnosed GD, antithyroid drugs for less than 3 months. PBMC RNA served as the TCR library source. Combining iRepertoire HTBI primers with Arm-PCR of CDR3 regions, the authors built TCR beta libraries. In the source study's methods: Taken together, the samples had roughly 56 TRBV and 13 to 15 TRBJ segments identified. In TCRdb, the multiplex PCR reads were re-called with MiXCR into one record per CDR3 protein. The V and J calls follow TCRdb's processing rather than the paper's. Of 320,000 or so distinct CDR3 sequences in the sample, 18% were seen once. This clonotype has ten or more counts. This TCR was sampled from a female donor with Graves disease. The sequences come from peripheral blood mononuclear cells (PBMCs), collected at new diagnosis, from a patient treated with antithyroid drugs.

CDR3 sequence (DNA): TGTGCCAGCAGACGAACGCCAGGACTAGCGGGACCAGAGACCCAGTACTTC. Protein: CASRRTPGLAGPETQYF. The chain employs TRBV27 and TRBJ2-5, with 12 bases matching TRBD2. Germline lookup yields CDR1 MNHEY and CDR2 SMNVEV (reference sequence). V shed 6 bases and J 4 bases; nucleotides not matched to a gene: 12. This CDR3 has 17 residues.